This TCR beta chain is drawn from a study of vaccination and CD4 T cells after COVID-19 (dated by TCRdb to 2022 to 2024). About the study as a whole: SARS-CoV-2 positivity had been established in the convalescent patients by nasal swab PCR, and mild disease was recorded in several of these patients and severe disease in one. Post-vaccine blood samples were taken a median of about 77 days after the second vaccine dose, with a range of 14 to 241 days. The convalescent cohort comprised six males and four females, including two Hispanic individuals, seven Caucasians, two Asians and one multiracial person. The spike-specific CD4+ TCR repertoire was compared before and after mRNA vaccination in 10 to 11 COVID-19 convalescent patients and a few infection-naive healthy vaccine recipients. As controls, cultures received a CEFX viral epitope pool (the positive control), an HIV-1 Nef peptide pool (the negative control), or no peptide at all. Each participant got two doses of either the Pfizer-BioNTech BNT162b2 vaccine (n=8) or the Moderna mRNA-1273 vaccine (n=2). Post-COVID blood samples were collected from convalescent patients a median of roughly 100 days after diagnosis, with a range of roughly 35 to 170 days. For stimulating the cultures, overlapping spike peptide pools were used, derived from SARS-CoV-2 as well as from the common cold coronaviruses HCoV-NL63, HCoV-OC43 and HCoV-229E. General study outcomes and caveats: Among the post-vaccine SARS-CoV-2-reactive clones in convalescent patients, a median around 86% showed up only after vaccination, which suggests vaccine-specific priming. Only a relatively small number of convalescent patients were included in the study, and early timepoints following natural infection were not analyzed. Of the vaccine-specific clones found in convalescent patients, nearly all (304 of 307) were mono-reactive for SARS-CoV-2 spike instead of being cross-reactive with common cold coronaviruses. The median count of SARS-CoV-2-reactive clonotypes went up from around 21 after infection to approximately 40 after vaccination, although the change was not significant.

Worth noting for this clonotype: No antigen is known for it. It has no much larger one-base neighbor in the sample; base qualities were not kept.

The library was obtained by PCR. TCR sequencing of DNA from cultured CD4+ T cells used the Oncomine TCR Beta short-read assay at the Johns Hopkins FTIC core. Genomic DNA was extracted from the cultured CD4+ T cells with the QIAamp micro DNA kit. The Oncomine TCR Beta libraries from cultured CD4+ T cells were pooled using unique dual indexes and then sequenced on an Illumina iSeq 100. From the authors' description of their analysis: Non-productive sequences were removed, and CDR3s not starting with C, not ending with F or W, or shorter than 7 amino acids were discarded. Antigen-specific clonotypes were identified using the MANAFEST web application through comparison of peptide-stimulated wells with reference and other culture wells. Positive clones required FDR below 0.05, an odds ratio above 5, and productive frequency above 0.1% in at least two of three replicate wells. A clonotype counted as cross-reactive if it showed significant expansion both in the SARS-CoV-2 spike wells and in at least one common cold coronavirus spike condition. Using R version 3.6.1, CDR3 homology was evaluated through Levenshtein distances (stringdist) along with unrooted phylogenetic trees (ape). TCRdb itself trimmed the public reads at Q25 with fastp, ran MiXCR and retained productive beta chains. Rows with a matching CDR3 protein are joined into one entry that keeps the most common DNA and genes. The V and J calls shown here were made by TCRdb, not taken from the authors' results. This sample comprises about 19,000 distinct CDR3 sequences, less than 50% of them detected only once. Of the sample, nearly 2.5% falls within the top ten clones.

Per the publication, the treatment or condition label means: approximately 10-day PBMC culture with coronavirus spike peptide pools or control peptides (ViraFEST assay). To expand antigen-specific T cells with peptide pools and then pick out the expanded clonotypes through TCR sequencing, the study relied on the ViraFEST assay. Positive SARS-CoV-2 PCR tests in the convalescent patients dated from March to December 2020, before Alpha, Beta and Delta variants emerged in the United States. About 2 million PBMCs per well were cultured in IMDM with roughly 4.8% human AB serum and 8.5 to 10 IU/ml IL-2, plus 10 ug/ml peptide pools. On days 3 and 7, half of the culture medium was replaced with fresh IL-2-containing medium. After roughly 11 days of culture, CD4+ T cells were isolated by negative selection with the EasySep CD4+ T cell isolation kit. PBMCs were separated from whole blood using Ficoll-Paque Plus gradient centrifugation and then either used fresh or cryopreserved at -140C. Each culture condition was generally run in triplicate wells.

The clonotype was recovered from a human donor who had recovered from COVID-19. Sequenced material: CD4+ T cells from blood, cultured in vitro, taken after SARS-CoV-2 vaccination.

In nucleotide form, the sequence is TGTGCCAGCAGTCCCACGGGGGGGATGAACACTGAAGCTTTCTTT. This sequence encodes CASSPTGGMNTEAFF. The rearrangement combines TRBV27 with TRBJ1-1; matching of 5 bases hints at TRBD1 as the D gene. V is cut by 5 bases and J by 0 bases, and the space between the germline ends is 13 bases. The germline V gene (reference sequence) sets CDR1 to MNHEY and CDR2 to SMNVEV. The cysteine opens and the phenylalanine closes a CDR3 of 15 amino acids. The retained sequence is limited to the CDR3, 45 bases, with the frame set at the first base.